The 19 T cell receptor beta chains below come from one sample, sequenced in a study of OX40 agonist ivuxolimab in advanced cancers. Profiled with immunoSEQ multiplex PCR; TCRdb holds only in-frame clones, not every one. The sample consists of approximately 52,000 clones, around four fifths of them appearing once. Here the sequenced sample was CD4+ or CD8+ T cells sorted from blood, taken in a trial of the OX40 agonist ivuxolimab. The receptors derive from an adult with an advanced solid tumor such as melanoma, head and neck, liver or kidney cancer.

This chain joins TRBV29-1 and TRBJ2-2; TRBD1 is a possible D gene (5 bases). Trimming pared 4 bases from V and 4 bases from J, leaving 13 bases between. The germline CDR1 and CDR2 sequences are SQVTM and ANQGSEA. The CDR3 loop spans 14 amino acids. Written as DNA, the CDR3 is TGCAGCGTTGTGCAGGGTAGAAGCACCGGGGAGCTGTTTTTT. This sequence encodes CSVVQGRSTGELFF.

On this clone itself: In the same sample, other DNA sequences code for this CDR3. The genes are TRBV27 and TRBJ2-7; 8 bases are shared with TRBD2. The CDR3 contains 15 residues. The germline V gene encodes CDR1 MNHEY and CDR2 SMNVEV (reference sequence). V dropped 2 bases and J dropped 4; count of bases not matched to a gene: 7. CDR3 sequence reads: CASSLEGLGTYEQYF. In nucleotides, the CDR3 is TGTGCCAGCAGTTTAGAGGGACTAGGAACTTACGAGCAGTACTTC.

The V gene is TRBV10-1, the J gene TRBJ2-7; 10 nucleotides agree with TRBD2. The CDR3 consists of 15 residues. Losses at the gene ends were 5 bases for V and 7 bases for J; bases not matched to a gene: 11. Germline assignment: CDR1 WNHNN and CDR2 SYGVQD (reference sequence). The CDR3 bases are TGCGCCAGCAGTACCGGGACTAGCGTCCACTGGGAGCAGTACTTC. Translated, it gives CASSTGTSVHWEQYF.

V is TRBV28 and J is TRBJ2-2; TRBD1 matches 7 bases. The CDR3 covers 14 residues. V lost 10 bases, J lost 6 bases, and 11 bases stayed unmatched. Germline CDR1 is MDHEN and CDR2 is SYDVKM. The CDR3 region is CAKLTGSLSGELFF. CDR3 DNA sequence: TGTGCCAAGTTGACAGGGAGTCTTTCCGGGGAGCTGTTTTTT.

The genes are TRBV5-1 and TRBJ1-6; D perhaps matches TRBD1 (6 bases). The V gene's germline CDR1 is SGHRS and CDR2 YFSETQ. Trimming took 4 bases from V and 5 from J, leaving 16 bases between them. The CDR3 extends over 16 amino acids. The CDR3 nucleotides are TGCGCCAGCAGCCCAGCCCCAGGGGCAGATAATTCACCCCTCCACTTT. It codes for CASSPAPGADNSPLHF.

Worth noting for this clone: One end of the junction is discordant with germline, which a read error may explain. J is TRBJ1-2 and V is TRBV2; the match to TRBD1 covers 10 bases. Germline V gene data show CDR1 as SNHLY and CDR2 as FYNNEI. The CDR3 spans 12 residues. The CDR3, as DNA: TGTGCCAGCATCCCTGAGAGGGGACAGGGGAACTTC. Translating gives CASIPERGQGNF.

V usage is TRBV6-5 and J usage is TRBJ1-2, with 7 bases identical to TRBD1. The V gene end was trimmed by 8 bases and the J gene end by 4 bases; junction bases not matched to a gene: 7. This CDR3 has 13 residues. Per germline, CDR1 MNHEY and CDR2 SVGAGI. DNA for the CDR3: TGTGCCAGCCGACAGGGCCACCTCTATGGCTACACCTTC. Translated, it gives CASRQGHLYGYTF.

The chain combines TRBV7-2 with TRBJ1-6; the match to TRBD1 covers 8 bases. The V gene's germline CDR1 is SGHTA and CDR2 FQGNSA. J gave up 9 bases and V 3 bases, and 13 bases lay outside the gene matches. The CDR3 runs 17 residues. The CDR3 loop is CASSFGTSGGRGSPLHF. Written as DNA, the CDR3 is TGTGCCAGCAGCTTTGGAACTTCAGGGGGCAGGGGTTCACCCCTCCACTTT.

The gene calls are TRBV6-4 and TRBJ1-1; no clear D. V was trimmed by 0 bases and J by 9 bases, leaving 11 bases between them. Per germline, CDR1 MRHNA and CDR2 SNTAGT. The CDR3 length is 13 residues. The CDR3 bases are TGTGCCAGCAGTGACTCGAATTTGGGGAAAGCTTTCTTT. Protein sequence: CASSDSNLGKAFF.

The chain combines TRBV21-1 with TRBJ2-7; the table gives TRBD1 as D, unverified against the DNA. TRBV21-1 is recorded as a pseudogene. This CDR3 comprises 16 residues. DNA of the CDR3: TGTGCCAGCAGCAAAGGAACGGGACAGGGGGCGCAAGAGCAGTACTTC. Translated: CASSKGTGQGAQEQYF.

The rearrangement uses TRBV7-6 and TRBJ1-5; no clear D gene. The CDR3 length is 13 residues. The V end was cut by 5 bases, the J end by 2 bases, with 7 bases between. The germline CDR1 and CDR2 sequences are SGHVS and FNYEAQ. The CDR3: CASSGRGNQPQHF. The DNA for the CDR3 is TGTGCCAGCAGCGGGCGGGGCAATCAGCCCCAGCATTTT.

CDR3 loop: CASSLGGRGQETQYF. DNA of the CDR3: TGTGCCAGCAGCTTGGGGGGGCGGGGGCAAGAGACCCAGTACTTC. The V gene is TRBV5-4, the J gene TRBJ2-5; D perhaps matches TRBD2 (7 bases). V gave up 0 bases and J gave up 2 bases, with 11 bases separating them. The CDR3 loop spans 15 amino acids. Germline V gives CDR1 SGHNT, CDR2 YYREEE (reference sequence).

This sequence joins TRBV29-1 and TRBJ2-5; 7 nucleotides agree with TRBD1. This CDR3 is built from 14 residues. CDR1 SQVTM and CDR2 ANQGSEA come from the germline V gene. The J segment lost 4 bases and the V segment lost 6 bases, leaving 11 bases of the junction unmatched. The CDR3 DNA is TGCAGCGTGACCTCGACAGGGTTGGGAGAGACCCAGTACTTC. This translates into CSVTSTGLGETQYF.

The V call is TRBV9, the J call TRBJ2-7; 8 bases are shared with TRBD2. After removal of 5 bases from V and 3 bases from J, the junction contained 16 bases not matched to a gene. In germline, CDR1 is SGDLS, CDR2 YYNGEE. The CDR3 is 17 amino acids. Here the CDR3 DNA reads TGTGCCAGCAGTCGTACGTCCAGCGGGGGCTCCCTCTACGAGCAGTACTTC. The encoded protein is CASSRTSSGGSLYEQYF.

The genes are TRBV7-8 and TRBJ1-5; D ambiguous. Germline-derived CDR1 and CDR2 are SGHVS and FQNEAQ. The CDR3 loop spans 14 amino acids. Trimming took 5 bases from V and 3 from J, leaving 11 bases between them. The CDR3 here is CASSLRRVNQPQHF. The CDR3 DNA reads TGTGCCAGCAGCCTAAGGAGAGTCAATCAGCCCCAGCATTTT.

The CDR3 DNA sequence: TGTGCCAGCAGTTTTGGGGTTAATTCACCCCTCCACTTT. Protein: CASSFGVNSPLHF. The rearrangement joins TRBV27 to TRBJ1-6; unclear D gene. This CDR3 spans 13 amino acids. Trimming took 3 bases from V and 6 from J, leaving 6 bases between them. Germline CDR1 reads MNHEY; CDR2 reads SMNVEV (reference sequence).

The CDR3 DNA sequence: TGTGCCAGCAGCTTAGCCCAGGGGAACAATTCACCCCTCCACTTT. Translating gives CASSLAQGNNSPLHF. The chain has TRBV7-2 and TRBJ1-6, with a weak D call TRBD1 (6 bases). The germline V gene encodes CDR1 SGHTA and CDR2 FQGNSA. The V end was cut by 0 bases, the J end by 7 bases, with 10 bases between. This CDR3 is built from 15 residues.

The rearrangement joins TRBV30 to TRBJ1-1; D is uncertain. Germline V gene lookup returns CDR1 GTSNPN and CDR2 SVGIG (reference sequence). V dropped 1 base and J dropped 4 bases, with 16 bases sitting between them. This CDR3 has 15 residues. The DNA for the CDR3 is TGTGCCTGGAGTGCGTGGAGCGGAACGGGCACTGAAGCTTTCTTT. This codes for CAWSAWSGTGTEAFF.

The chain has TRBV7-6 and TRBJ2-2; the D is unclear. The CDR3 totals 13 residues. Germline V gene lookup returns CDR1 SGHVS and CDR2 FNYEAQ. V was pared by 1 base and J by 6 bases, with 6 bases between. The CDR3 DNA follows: TGTGCCAGCAGCTTAGGGGCCCCCGGGGAGCTGTTTTTT. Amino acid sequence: CASSLGAPGELFF.